These 11 T cell receptor beta chains originate from one sample sequenced in a study of blood T cell repertoires in COVID-19. TCRdb's table, derived via immunoSEQ multiplex PCR, lists solely in-frame clones and lacks some. The table has approximately 360,000 clones, around 87% seen once. The source material was PBMCs or T cells enriched from blood (not recorded which). These receptors all stem from a woman aged 25-40 years with acute COVID-19.

This chain uses TRBV5-1 with TRBJ2-7, with D hard to call. The V gene's germline CDR1 is SGHRS and CDR2 YFSETQ. The CDR3 length is 14 residues. With 0 bases removed from V and 5 bases from J, the gap between germline ends came to 12 bases. The CDR3 region has the DNA TGCGCCAGCAGCTTGGACGGTCCGAGGAACGAGCAGTACTTC. Translating it yields CASSLDGPRNEQYF.

This chain uses TRBV27 with TRBJ1-1; D is uncertain. The CDR3 consists of 16 residues. The germline V gene has CDR1 MNHEY and CDR2 SMNVEV (reference sequence). The germline V and J ends were trimmed by 6 bases and 1 base, with 18 bases remaining between them. For the CDR3, the DNA is TGTGCCAGCAGCCCCGACGGGGTCGAGCCGAACACTGAAGCTTTCTTT. Amino acid sequence: CASSPDGVEPNTEAFF.

This chain links TRBV7-3 with TRBJ2-3; D is possibly TRBD1 (5 bases). Trimming stripped 2 bases from V and 6 bases from J, with 15 bases between. This CDR3 spans 15 amino acids. Germline V gene data show CDR1 as SGHTA and CDR2 as FQGTGA. The CDR3 DNA reads TGTGCCAGCAGCTTATTTGCAGGGTTGGTGGATACGCAGTATTTT. Residues: CASSLFAGLVDTQYF.

V usage is TRBV9 and J usage is TRBJ2-1, with no clear D. The CDR3 has 15 amino acids. V was clipped by 2 bases and J by 0 bases, with 9 bases between them. CDR1 and CDR2 (germline): SGDLS, YYNGEE. In DNA, the CDR3 is TGTGCCAGCAGCGTGTCCGACTTCTCCTACAATGAGCAGTTCTTC. Protein: CASSVSDFSYNEQFF.

V gene TRBV4-1 combines with J gene TRBJ2-7; TRBD2 is a possible D gene (5 bases). V was trimmed by 5 bases and J by 3 bases, leaving 17 bases between them. From germline, CDR1 is MGHRA and CDR2 YSYEKL. This CDR3 region has 15 residues. This CDR3 reads CASSTQHLGGYEQYF. In DNA form, the CDR3 reads TGCGCCAGCAGCACTCAACACCTAGGAGGCTACGAGCAGTACTTC.

The CDR3 protein is CASSLSGGLGSIDGEQFF. In nucleotides, the CDR3 is TGTGCCAGCAGTTTATCAGGGGGTCTAGGTTCTATCGATGGTGAGCAGTTCTTC. The rearrangement uses TRBV28 and TRBJ2-1; 7 nucleotides align to TRBD1. The germline V gene has CDR1 MDHEN and CDR2 SYDVKM. This CDR3 has 18 amino acids. The ends lost 1 base at V and 9 bases at J; junction bases unmatched: 18.

The gene calls are TRBV5-1 and TRBJ2-7; weak D call: TRBD1 (7 bases). This CDR3 has 15 amino acids. Germline CDR1 is SGHRS and CDR2 is YFSETQ. The ends were cut back, 4 bases at V and 2 bases at J, with 16 bases in the middle. CDR3 nucleotides: TGCGCCAGCAGCGGCGGGGACAGTCAAACCTACGAGCAGTACTTC. Translating gives CASSGGDSQTYEQYF. Looking up the rest from reference TRBV5-1 and TRBJ2-7 gives the full variable domain: KAGVTQTPRYLIKTRGQQVTLSCSPISGHRSVSWYQQTPGQGLQFLFEYFSETQRNKGNFPGRFSGRQFSNSRSEMNVSTLELGDSALYLCASSGGDSQTYEQYFGPGTRLTVT.

This clone was seen only once. The genes are TRBV27 and TRBJ2-7; 7 positions agree with TRBD1. This CDR3 spans 14 amino acids. Germline loops: CDR1 MNHEY, CDR2 SMNVEV (reference sequence). The trim removed 5 bases at V and 4 bases at J, leaving 8 bases unmatched. The CDR3 protein is CASSPPTGNYEQYF. As DNA, the CDR3 is TGTGCCAGCAGTCCACCGACAGGGAATTACGAGCAGTACTTC.

The gene calls are TRBV27 and TRBJ1-1; 10 bases are a match to TRBD1. The V and J ends lost 6 bases and 4 bases, in that order; junction bases with no gene match: 2. Germline-derived CDR1 and CDR2 are MNHEY and SMNVEV (reference sequence). This CDR3 comprises 13 residues. Written as DNA, the CDR3 is TGTGCCAGCAGATGGACAGGGGGCACTGAAGCTTTCTTT. This sequence encodes CASRWTGGTEAFF.

The rearrangement links TRBV2 to TRBJ1-1, with a possible D match to TRBD1 (5 bases). The CDR3 sequence is 14 residues long. V dropped 2 bases and J dropped 3 bases, with 10 bases sitting between them. Germline V CDR1 and CDR2: SNHLY, FYNNEI. The DNA for the CDR3 is TGTGCCAGCAGTGAAACCAGGGCATACACTGAAGCTTTCTTT. This sequence encodes CASSETRAYTEAFF.

This clone appeared once. The chain couples TRBV9 to TRBJ2-2, with TRBD1 matching 11 bases. From germline, CDR1 is SGDLS and CDR2 YYNGEE. V dropped 4 bases and J dropped 7; count of bases not matched to a gene: 9. CDR3 size: 16 residues. Here the CDR3 reads CASSLEDRGRIGELFF. The CDR3 nucleotides are TGTGCCAGCAGCCTTGAGGACAGGGGGCGGATCGGGGAGCTGTTTTTT.